The 30 T cell receptor beta chains below all came from one sample that was sequenced in a study of shared clonotypes between healthy human individuals. The method was immunoSEQ multiplex PCR; TCRdb's version includes in-frame clones alone and lacks a portion of them. The sample consists of about 380,000 clones, about 96% of them appearing once. The sample was memory CD8+ T cells sorted from blood. Subset here: CD45RO+ cells pooled with CCR7-negative TemRA cells. The receptors were sampled from a man aged 25-45 years in good health.

This clone has only one observation. One end of the junction fails to match germline, which may point to a read error. The chain carries TRBV7-7 and TRBJ2-5; TRBD1 might be the D (6 bases). The CDR3 is made up of 13 amino acids. In germline, CDR1 is SSHAT, CDR2 FNYEAQ (reference sequence). The CDR3 reads CASSSDRLRTQYF. The CDR3 coding sequence is TGTGCTAGCAGCTCAGACAGGCTTCGGACCCAGTACTTC.

The chain links TRBV18 to TRBJ2-7; no clear D gene. The CDR3 length is 13 residues. In germline, CDR1 is KGHSH, CDR2 LQKENI. V gave up 6 bases and J gave up 2 bases, with 11 bases separating them. CDR3 in DNA: TGTGCCAGCTCGGGGTTTCCCACCTACGAGCAGTACTTC. This sequence encodes CASSGFPTYEQYF.

The chain employs TRBV2 and TRBJ1-1; possible D gene TRBD1, 6 bases. This CDR3 has 13 residues. Germline V gene sequence: CDR1 SNHLY, CDR2 FYNNEI. Trimming took off 4 bases at V and 2 bases at J, with 8 bases between the two ends. CDR3 DNA sequence: TGTGCCAGCAGTGGACAGGCCAACACTGAAGCTTTCTTT. Encoded protein: CASSGQANTEAFF.

This rearrangement joins TRBV5-6 to TRBJ2-7; D gene uncertain. Trimming took off 4 bases at V and 0 bases at J, with 2 bases between the two ends. The CDR3 has 11 amino acids. Germline V gene sequence: CDR1 SGHDT, CDR2 YYEEEE. This chain's CDR3 is CASSRSYEQYF. The DNA of the CDR3 is TGTGCCAGCAGCCGCTCCTACGAGCAGTACTTC.

This clone was counted once. DNA of the CDR3: TGTGCCTGGGGACTAGCGTCAGGAAATGAGCAGTTCTTC. Translating it yields CAWGLASGNEQFF. The V gene is TRBV30, the J gene TRBJ2-1; 9 bases map to TRBD2. The CDR3 runs to 13 residues. CDR1 is GTSNPN, CDR2 SVGIG, per germline (reference sequence). With V trimmed by 5 bases and J by 7 bases, 6 bases remained unmatched.

This clone has just a few counts. The V gene is TRBV7-9, the J gene TRBJ2-1; D could derive from TRBD1 or TRBD2 (5 bases each). This CDR3 spans 12 amino acids. Trimming pared 3 bases from V and 10 bases from J, leaving 10 bases between. The germline gives CDR1 SEHNR, CDR2 FQNEAQ (reference sequence). The CDR3 DNA sequence: TGTGCCAGCAGCTTTGATTGGGACGAGCAGTTCTTC. Translated, it gives CASSFDWDEQFF.

The chain recombines TRBV30 with TRBJ2-7; D might be TRBD1 (6 bases). This CDR3 spans 11 amino acids. The germline V gene encodes CDR1 GTSNPN and CDR2 SVGIG (reference sequence). V lost 2 bases to trimming and J lost 5 bases, with 7 bases between them. The DNA for the CDR3 is TGTGCCTGGAGTAACAGGGACGAGCAGTACTTC. Translated, it gives CAWSNRDEQYF.

This chain uses TRBV7-3 with TRBJ2-5, with D possibly TRBD2 on 6 matching bases. V was pared by 5 bases and J by 1 base, with 8 bases between. The CDR3 spans 13 residues. Germline V gives CDR1 SGHTA, CDR2 FQGTGA. The CDR3 is CASSRDFQETQYF. The CDR3 DNA follows: TGTGCCAGCAGCCGGGACTTCCAAGAGACCCAGTACTTC.

The CDR3 DNA reads as TGTGCCAGCATAAGCGGGAGGGCCAGGGGCGAGCAGTACTTC. Translating it yields CASISGRARGEQYF. The rearrangement links TRBV2 to TRBJ2-7; TRBD2 agrees at 10 bases. The CDR3 sequence is 14 residues long. The germline CDR1 and CDR2 sequences are SNHLY and FYNNEI. V was pared by 7 bases and J by 6 bases, with 9 bases of the junction left unmatched.

The genes are TRBV12-5 and TRBJ2-2; D ambiguous. The CDR3 is 13 amino acids. Per the germline V gene, CDR1 is LGHNT and CDR2 is FRNRAP. With 3 bases removed from V and 1 base from J, the gap between germline ends came to 3 bases. CDR3 loop: CASGFRNTGELFF. The CDR3 bases are TGTGCTAGTGGTTTCCGGAACACCGGGGAGCTGTTTTTT.

The chain combines TRBV5-4 with TRBJ2-5, with 7 bases lining up with TRBD2. Losses at the gene ends were 0 bases for V and 4 bases for J; bases not matched to a gene: 12. Germline V gene data show CDR1 as SGHNT and CDR2 as YYREEE (reference sequence). The CDR3 consists of 17 residues. The CDR3 sequence: CASSLAPSTGRRETQYF. DNA for the CDR3: TGTGCCAGCAGCTTGGCCCCGTCCACCGGGAGGCGAGAGACCCAGTACTTC.

This chain uses TRBV29-1 with TRBJ2-5; D is perhaps TRBD1 (5 bases). With 3 bases removed from V and 5 bases from J, the gap between germline ends came to 10 bases. Germline V gene lookup returns CDR1 SQVTM and CDR2 ANQGSEA. CDR3 size: 12 residues. DNA for the CDR3: TGCAGCGTTGATCAGGGTATGGAGACCCAGTACTTC. Translation: CSVDQGMETQYF.

The chain carries TRBV6-6 and TRBJ2-1; 8 nucleotides agree with TRBD1. The CDR3 contains 15 residues. The V gene end was trimmed by 2 bases and the J gene end by 4 bases; junction bases not matched to a gene: 4. CDR1 is MNHNY, CDR2 SVGAGI, per germline (reference sequence). The CDR3 bases are TGTGCCAGCAGTTACGGGCAGGGGGCGTACAATGAGCAGTTCTTC. Translation: CASSYGQGAYNEQFF.

The chain is built from TRBV18 and TRBJ2-3, with 9 bases that match TRBD2. After removal of 2 bases from V and 0 bases from J, the junction contained 6 bases not matched to a gene. The CDR3 is 17 amino acids. In germline, CDR1 is KGHSH, CDR2 LQKENI. This CDR3 reads CASSPYSGGSSTDTQYF. In nucleotides, the CDR3 is TGTGCCAGCTCACCATACAGCGGGGGGTCTAGCACAGATACGCAGTATTTT.

V and J are TRBV4-2 and TRBJ2-2, with a weak D call TRBD1 (6 bases). The germline V gene encodes CDR1 LGHNA and CDR2 YNFKEQ. The CDR3 consists of 15 residues. V lost 1 base and J 3 bases, leaving 9 bases between the germline ends. CDR3 nucleotides: TGTGCCAGCAGCCAAGGGGGGCTGGACACCGGGGAGCTGTTTTTT. Protein product: CASSQGGLDTGELFF.

This chain links TRBV28 with TRBJ1-1; D possibly corresponds to TRBD1 (5 bases). The germline V gene encodes CDR1 MDHEN and CDR2 SYDVKM. V lost 3 bases and J 2 bases, leaving 19 bases between the germline ends. This CDR3 is 17 amino acids long. CDR3: CASSFPAGRWINTEAFF. The CDR3 DNA is TGTGCCAGCAGTTTCCCCGCGGGACGATGGATTAACACTGAAGCTTTCTTT.

CDR3 in amino acids: CASSSAGPVRVTYEQYF. The DNA of the CDR3 is TGTGCCAGCAGTTCCGCGGGGCCCGTTAGGGTTACCTACGAGCAGTACTTC. The V gene is TRBV28, the J gene TRBJ2-7; a possible D gene is TRBD2 (6 bases). Germline CDR1 reads MDHEN; CDR2 reads SYDVKM. V lost 4 bases to trimming and J lost 2 bases, with 21 bases between them. The CDR3 runs to 17 residues.

This chain joins TRBV5-1 and TRBJ2-2; D unclear. Trimming left V 0 bases short and J 1 base short, with 7 bases between. This CDR3 region has 15 residues. Germline V lookup: CDR1 SGHRS, CDR2 YFSETQ. CDR3 in amino acids: CASSLVAGNTGELFF. CDR3 nucleotides: TGCGCCAGCAGCTTGGTGGCAGGGAACACCGGGGAGCTGTTTTTT.

This chain uses TRBV7-2 with TRBJ2-5; 15 bases line up with TRBD2. There are 16 residues in the CDR3. The V gene end was trimmed by 7 bases and the J gene end by 4 bases; junction bases not matched to a gene: 7. In germline, CDR1 is SGHTA, CDR2 FQGNSA. The CDR3 DNA reads TGTGCCAGCACAGGACTAGCGGGAGGGAAGATAGAGACCCAGTACTTC. It is translated as CASTGLAGGKIETQYF.

This clone appeared once. This rearrangement joins TRBV28 to TRBJ1-5, with D perhaps TRBD1 (5 bases). Germline values: CDR1 MDHEN, CDR2 SYDVKM. CDR3 length: 14 residues. Trimming removed 3 bases from V and 7 bases from J, with 13 bases in between. CDR3 protein: CASSFRDLSQPQHF. Written as DNA, the CDR3 is TGTGCCAGCAGTTTCAGGGACCTATCACAGCCCCAGCATTTT.

The chain carries TRBV2 and TRBJ2-2; D remains ambiguous. Between the trimmed V and J ends, which lost 1 base and 4 bases, there was a span of 4 bases. CDR3 size: 13 residues. Looked up from germline, CDR1 is SNHLY and CDR2 is FYNNEI. CDR3 region: CASSEGGTGELFF. CDR3 bases: TGTGCCAGCAGTGAAGGGGGCACCGGGGAGCTGTTTTTT.

J is TRBJ2-6 and V is TRBV5-1, with a possible D match to TRBD1 (5 bases). The V and J ends lost 2 bases and 4 bases respectively, with 16 bases between them. This CDR3 is built from 17 residues. The V gene's germline CDR1 is SGHRS and CDR2 YFSETQ. The CDR3 DNA follows: TGCGCCAGCAGCTTAGATGTAAGGGGAACGGGGGCCAACGTCCTGACTTTC. Protein sequence: CASSLDVRGTGANVLTF.

The chain's CDR3 is CASSLAGGIDTQYF. The CDR3 DNA sequence: TGTGCCAGCAGCTTAGCGGGAGGGATAGATACGCAGTATTTT. This chain uses TRBV7-3 with TRBJ2-3; TRBD2 aligns across 9 bases. Unmatched junction bases numbered 2, after V lost 2 bases and J lost 5 bases. CDR3 length equals 14 residues. Germline V gene sequence: CDR1 SGHTA, CDR2 FQGTGA.

The chain recombines TRBV6-6 with TRBJ2-3; 8 nucleotides agree with TRBD2. V was clipped by 2 bases and J by 8 bases; unmatched bases: 6. This CDR3 contains 14 residues. Germline loops: CDR1 MNHNY, CDR2 SVGAGI (reference sequence). CDR3 residues: CASSYGLAGPTQYF. The CDR3 coding sequence is TGTGCCAGCAGTTACGGACTAGCCGGCCCTACGCAGTATTTT.

The chain joins TRBV18 to TRBJ2-5; D gene unclear. Germline V gives CDR1 KGHSH, CDR2 LQKENI. Trimming took off 7 bases at V and 5 bases at J, with 14 bases between the two ends. This CDR3 is built from 13 residues. The DNA for the CDR3 is TGTGCCAGCTTAACCGGGCATTTCGAGACCCAGTACTTC. Translation gives CASLTGHFETQYF.

V is TRBV30 and J is TRBJ2-1; tentative D call: TRBD2 (7 bases). This CDR3 has 14 residues. From germline, CDR1 is GTSNPN and CDR2 SVGIG (reference sequence). The germline V and J ends were trimmed by 4 bases and 3 bases, with 13 bases remaining between them. The CDR3, as DNA: TGTGCCTGGACAAAGGGGGGGAGCTACAATGAGCAGTTCTTC. The encoded protein is CAWTKGGSYNEQFF.

The rearrangement joins TRBV6-1 to TRBJ1-5; the D is unclear. V was shortened by 7 bases and J by 0 bases, with 10 bases between the two germline ends. Germline-derived CDR1 and CDR2 are MNHNS and SASEGT. The CDR3 totals 14 residues. DNA of the CDR3: TGTGCCAGCACCGAAGCCTATAGCAATCAGCCCCAGCATTTT. Translation gives CASTEAYSNQPQHF.

This clone was counted a few times. The rearrangement joins TRBV6-1 to TRBJ1-2; tentative D call: TRBD1 (5 bases). The germline V gene encodes CDR1 MNHNS and CDR2 SASEGT. CDR3 size: 14 residues. The V end lost 8 bases, the J end lost 7 bases, and 20 bases lay between the germline ends. The CDR3 nucleotides are TGTGCCAGCTCTCCGTCTCAAGGGGCGAGTGGCTACACCTTC. Translated, it gives CASSPSQGASGYTF.

This chain uses TRBV14 with TRBJ2-3; 12 nucleotides align to TRBD2. The CDR3 spans 18 residues. The germline gives CDR1 SGHDN, CDR2 FVKESK. The V gene end was trimmed by 0 bases and the J gene end by 6 bases; junction bases not matched to a gene: 10. This CDR3 reads CASSQDPGLAGTHDTQYF. The CDR3, as DNA: TGTGCCAGCAGCCAAGATCCGGGACTAGCGGGTACTCACGATACGCAGTATTTT.

V and J are TRBV30 and TRBJ2-7; 7 bases are shared with TRBD1. The CDR3 covers 14 residues. V lost 0 bases to trimming and J lost 0 bases; unmatched junction nucleotides: 2. CDR1 is GTSNPN and CDR2 is SVGIG in the germline V gene (reference sequence). CDR3 region: CAWSVWDSSYEQYF. In DNA form, the CDR3 reads TGTGCCTGGAGTGTCTGGGACAGCTCCTACGAGCAGTACTTC.